A selection of T cell receptor beta chains follows, all from one sample in a study of control samples from healthy donors and cancer patients. Only in-frame clones appear in the TCRdb table, and some are missing; sequencing was by immunoSEQ multiplex PCR. The sample contains tens of thousands of clones, around nine tenths of which appear only once. The sample was PBMCs. Receptor source: a man aged 25 to 40 with colorectal cancer. Both conserved end residues are trimmed from each CDR3. Each record gives: CDR3 length, V gene, CDR3 protein.

>12|TRBV10-3
ATGLSSSYNEQF
>11|TRBV19
ASTQGNTGELF
>9|TRBV9
ASSAGDTQY
>13|TRBV18
ASSPGRHSNQPQH
>11|TRBV6-5
ASSYDENQPQH
>13|TRBV6-2/TRBV6-3
ASSNPAGALDTQY
>13|TRBV6-2/TRBV6-3
ASSNPGQGSPEAF
>12|TRBV5-1
ASSPDWVGSPLH
>12|TRBV5-5
ASSFPGGSGELF
>14|TRBV4-2
ASSQSASGGADTQY
>13|TRBV5-1
ASSLERSQGDTQY
>12|TRBV27
ASSPRGRGYGYT
>16|TRBV7-8
ASSSRVGETLGANVLT
>13|TRBV6-2/TRBV6-3
ASSFSLERRNEQF
>12|TRBV5-1
ASSLSSLNTEAF
>14|TRBV29-1
SVEDLGNSNTGELF
>13|TRBV5-1
ASSLAGGRVDTQY